A selection of T cell receptor beta chains follows, all from one sample in a study of T cell responses to AZD1222 COVID-19 vaccine. TCRdb keeps only in-frame clones here, not all; method: immunoSEQ multiplex PCR. The data hold about 150,000 clones, with around nine tenths observed a single time. This specimen was peripheral blood, taken on day 0 of AZD1222 vaccination. The receptor source for this set is an adult in good health. The CDR3 runs from the conserved cysteine through the conserved F or W. The order of the fields is clone size, V gene, J gene, D gene, CDR3 DNA, CDR3 protein. A D gene is named only where the DNA matches it firmly. Only some rows state a clone size, as once, few, many or a class for expanded clones.

NA,TRBV11-2,TRBJ2-7,TRBD1,TGTGCCAGCAGCTTAGATGTTTGGGGGACAGGTTTAAGGAACGAGCAGTACTTC,CASSLDVWGTGLRNEQYF
NA,TRBV19,TRBJ1-5,NA,TGTGCCAGTAGTATTCGTCGACAGATCAATCAGCCCCAGCATTTT,CASSIRRQINQPQHF
NA,TRBV27,TRBJ1-1,NA,TGTGCCAGCAGTTCCCTGGGGGGAGAGGATGACACTGAAGCTTTCTTT,CASSSLGGEDDTEAFF
NA,TRBV7-9,TRBJ1-5,NA,TGTGCCAGCAGCTTGGGGGTTCAGCCCCAGCATTTT,CASSLGVQPQHF
NA,TRBV4-3,TRBJ2-7,NA,TGCGCCAGCAGCCAAGATCTTTCCTACGAGCAGTACTTC,CASSQDLSYEQYF
NA,TRBV5-1,TRBJ2-5,NA,TGCGCCAGCAGCTCCCGACCGTTGAGGGCAGAGACCCAGTACTTC,CASSSRPLRAETQYF
NA,TRBV6-2/TRBV6-3,TRBJ2-5,NA,TGTGCCAGCAGTTACTCACAGCGGGCGGGAGAGACCCAGTACTTC,CASSYSQRAGETQYF
NA,TRBV28,TRBJ2-3,NA,TGTGCCAGCATTACCGAGACTAGTTTAACAGATACGCAGTATTTT,CASITETSLTDTQYF
NA,TRBV7-9,TRBJ1-1,NA,TGTGCCAGCAGCTTAGTCAATCGGGGACTCACTGAAGCTTTCTTT,CASSLVNRGLTEAFF
NA,TRBV4-3,TRBJ1-2,NA,TGCGCCAGCAGCCAAGGAGGGGTTTTCTATGGCTACACCTTC,CASSQGGVFYGYTF
NA,TRBV4-3,TRBJ2-2,NA,TGCGCCAGCAGCCAAGATAACACGGGCGGGGGGGAGCTGTTTTTT,CASSQDNTGGGELFF
NA,TRBV4-1,TRBJ1-2,NA,TGCGCCAGCAGCCCGTCAGGGTCTGGCTACACCTTC,CASSPSGSGYTF
NA,TRBV7-3,TRBJ2-7,TRBD2,TGTGCCAGCAGTCCTGGGACTAGCGTCTACGAGCAGTACTTC,CASSPGTSVYEQYF
NA,TRBV29-1,TRBJ1-1,NA,TGCAGCGTCTTTTCGGGGGGCACTGAAGCTTTCTTT,CSVFSGGTEAFF
NA,TRBV5-1,TRBJ1-1,NA,TGCGCCAGCAGCTTGGGGGACCTGAACACTGAAGCTTTCTTT,CASSLGDLNTEAFF
NA,TRBV7-8,TRBJ1-6,TRBD1,TGTGCCAGCAGCTTACAGGGGGTCAGTTCACCCCTCCACTTT,CASSLQGVSSPLHF
NA,TRBV9,TRBJ2-1,TRBD1,TGTGCCAGCAGCCGAGGACAGGTCAATGAGCAGTTCTTC,CASSRGQVNEQFF
NA,TRBV5-1,TRBJ2-1,NA,TGCGCCAGCAGCGACCCCCAGGGGGGCAATGAGCAGTTCTTC,CASSDPQGGNEQFF
NA,TRBV14,TRBJ2-2,NA,TGTGCCAGCAGCCAATATCGGGGGACCGGGGAGCTGTTTTTT,CASSQYRGTGELFF
NA,TRBV7-3,TRBJ2-2,TRBD2,TGTGCCAGCAGCGACGGACTAGCGAACACCGGGGAGCTGTTTTTT,CASSDGLANTGELFF
many,TRBV4-2,TRBJ2-7,TRBD1,TGTGCCAGCAGCCCGCAGGTGAAGGGACAGCCTTTATACGAGCAGTACTTC,CASSPQVKGQPLYEQYF
few,TRBV5-1,TRBJ1-1,NA,TGCGCCAGCAGCTTAACAGGGAAAGCTTTCTTT,CASSLTGKAFF
NA,TRBV5-1,TRBJ2-7,TRBD1,TGCGCCAGCAGCCTCAGGTCAGGGGGTAACTACGAGCAGTACTTC,CASSLRSGGNYEQYF
once,TRBV11-3,TRBJ2-3,TRBD2,TGTGCCAGCAGCTTTGGACTAGCGAGCACAGATACGCAGTATTTT,CASSFGLASTDTQYF
many,TRBV29-1,TRBJ1-1,NA,TGCAGCGTTACCAAGGGTGGGAACACTGAAGCTTTCTTT,CSVTKGGNTEAFF
NA,TRBV19,TRBJ1-1,TRBD1,TGTGCCAGTACCTGGGGCCGGACAGGTCAAGGAAAGAAAACTGAAGCTTTCTTT,CASTWGRTGQGKKTEAFF
NA,TRBV28,TRBJ1-1,NA,TGTGCCAGCAGCCAACCGGGCCGCACTGAAGCTTTCTTT,CASSQPGRTEAFF
NA,TRBV28,TRBJ2-1,NA,TGTGCCAGCAGCCGTGGACTAAATGAGCAGTTCTTC,CASSRGLNEQFF
once,TRBV6-2/TRBV6-3,TRBJ1-5,TRBD1,TGTGCCAGCAGTTGGGGTACAGGGGGCAGTCAGCCCCAGCATTTT,CASSWGTGGSQPQHF
NA,TRBV28,TRBJ2-1,TRBD2,TGTGCCAGCAGTTTAGCGGGAGGGCCCCACAATGAGCAGTTCTTC,CASSLAGGPHNEQFF
NA,TRBV6-5,TRBJ1-2,NA,TGTGCCAGCAGTCCACGCCGCAGCTTCTATGGCTACACCTTC,CASSPRRSFYGYTF
NA,TRBV28,TRBJ1-1,NA,TGTGCCAGCAGTTTTCAGGGAAAGAACACTGAAGCTTTCTTT,CASSFQGKNTEAFF
NA,TRBV20-1,TRBJ1-4,NA,TGCAGAGGGGGAACTAATGAAAAACTGTTTTTT,CRGGTNEKLFF
NA,TRBV10-3,TRBJ2-1,TRBD1,TGTGCCATCAGTGAGTTCGGACAGGGGGCAGGGGAGCAGTTCTTC,CAISEFGQGAGEQFF
NA,TRBV6-6,TRBJ1-1,TRBD1,TGTGCCAGCAGCACCAAGGGGACAGGTCCTTTTGAAGCTTTCTTT,CASSTKGTGPFEAFF
NA,TRBV11-2,TRBJ1-3,NA,TGTGCCAGCAGCAACCCAGGAGACCTTGGAAACACCATATATTTT,CASSNPGDLGNTIYF
NA,TRBV15,TRBJ2-1,NA,TGTGCCACCAGTCGTTCCCCACAACGGACGGTGGACAATGAGCAGTTCTTC,CATSRSPQRTVDNEQFF
NA,TRBV7-9,TRBJ2-7,TRBD2,TGTGCCAGCAGCTCCGGGACTAGGGCCTCCTACGAGCAGTACTTC,CASSSGTRASYEQYF
NA,TRBV3-1/TRBV3-2,TRBJ2-4,TRBD2,TGTGCCAGCAGCTCACGCGGGGGGGCTTACATTCAGTACTTC,CASSSRGGAYIQYF
NA,TRBV28,TRBJ2-5,NA,TGTGCCAGCAGGGACCCTGGGGAGAGTTACCAGTACTTC,CASRDPGESYQYF
NA,TRBV10-3,TRBJ2-2,TRBD1,TGTGCCATCAGTGATACAGGGGGCGTCATAGGGGAGCTGTTTTTT,CAISDTGGVIGELFF
NA,TRBV7-9,TRBJ2-3,NA,TGTGCCAGCAGAGGGTCGCTTGAAGATACGCAGTATTTT,CASRGSLEDTQYF
NA,TRBV7-2,TRBJ1-3,NA,TGTGCCAGCAGCTTAGGACTCTCTGGAAACACCATATATTTT,CASSLGLSGNTIYF
NA,TRBV4-2,TRBJ1-5,NA,TGTGCCAGCAGCCAACTCAGGGCTAGCAATCAGCCCCAGCATTTT,CASSQLRASNQPQHF
NA,TRBV2,TRBJ2-5,NA,TGTGCCAGCAGTGAACTGGGGGTAGAGACCCAGTACTTC,CASSELGVETQYF
NA,TRBV2,TRBJ1-2,NA,TGTGCCATCAGCTTCGGACGGCCCTGTGGGTTATTCTGGTGCACCTTC,CAISFGRPCGLFWCTF
NA,TRBV5-4,TRBJ2-7,NA,TGTGCCAGCAGCTTGGGAAGTTCCGTCGAGCAGTACTTC,CASSLGSSVEQYF
NA,TRBV9,TRBJ2-2,NA,TGTGCCAGCAGCGTAGAAGGAACCGGGGAGCTGTTTTTT,CASSVEGTGELFF
NA,TRBV28,TRBJ1-2,NA,TGTGCCAGCAGTCCCGGACAGAACTATGGCTACACCTTC,CASSPGQNYGYTF
NA,TRBV29-1,TRBJ1-1,NA,TGCAGCGCCAGGCCCGAGGAGAACACTGAAGCTTTCTTT,CSARPEENTEAFF
NA,TRBV11-2,TRBJ2-3,NA,TGTGCCAGCAGCTCCGATCGGGCGTTTCTTAGCACAGATACGCAGTATTTT,CASSSDRAFLSTDTQYF
NA,TRBV7-9,TRBJ1-4,TRBD1,TGTGCCAGCAGCGAGTACAGGGGAGACCATGAAAAACTGTTTTTT,CASSEYRGDHEKLFF
NA,TRBV10-3,TRBJ2-3,TRBD1,TGTGCCATCAGTGTTGTTGAATCTCGGGACAGGACCAAATCCTCGACAGTGACGCAGTATTTT,CAISVVESRDRTKSSTVTQYF
NA,TRBV7-2,TRBJ1-1,NA,TGTGCCAGCAGCTTAGCGGGGCAGGGGAGCACTGAAGCTTTCTTT,CASSLAGQGSTEAFF